Below, 32 T cell receptor beta chains from the same sample are listed, as sequenced in a study of blood T cell repertoires in COVID-19. The method was immunoSEQ multiplex PCR; TCRdb's version includes in-frame clones alone and lacks a portion of them. Among around 100,000 clones, 80% were seen once, and the ten largest hold 12%. The sample comprised peripheral blood. The receptor set was obtained from a woman in her seventies with acute or convalescent COVID-19.

CDR3 sequence (DNA): TGTGCCAGCAGGGCCCAGGGGGGAGACTACGAGCAGTACGTC. Translating gives CASRAQGGDYEQYV. The chain employs TRBV2 and TRBJ2-7, with a tentative D call TRBD1 (7 bases). V was trimmed by 6 bases and J by 3 bases, leaving 15 bases between them. CDR3 length equals 14 residues. Germline lookup yields CDR1 SNHLY and CDR2 FYNNEI.

This clone was recorded a few times. This chain uses TRBV18 with TRBJ1-1, with 9 bases fitting TRBD1. CDR3 length: 16 residues. Germline assignment: CDR1 KGHSH and CDR2 LQKENI. J was trimmed by 4 bases and V by 3 bases; bases with no gene match: 9. CDR3 bases: TGTGCCAGCTCACCCGGGGCACAGGGGGCGGCCACTGAAGCTTTCTTT. Its protein product is CASSPGAQGAATEAFF. Drawing the rest from reference TRBV18 and TRBJ1-1, the complete variable domain is NAGVMQNPRHLVRRRGQEARLRCSPMKGHSHVYWYRQLPEEGLKFMVYLQKENIIDESGMPKERFSAEFPKEGPSILRIQQVVRGDSAAYFCASSPGAQGAATEAFFGQGTRLTVV.

In this sample, this clone turned up a few times. The chain combines TRBV2 with TRBJ2-5; D unresolved. The CDR3 covers 15 residues. From germline, CDR1 is SNHLY and CDR2 FYNNEI. V was cut by 5 bases and J by 5 bases, with 18 bases left in between. As DNA, the CDR3 is TGTGCCAGCAGTCCAAACCTCGCGGTTGGGGAGACCCAGTACTTC. It codes for CASSPNLAVGETQYF. The full variable domain, its missing parts supplied by reference TRBV2 and TRBJ2-5, is EPEVTQTPSHQVTQMGQEVILRCVPISNHLYFYWYRQILGQKVEFLVSFYNNEISEKSEIFDDQFSVERPDGSNFTLKIRSTKLEDSAMYFCASSPNLAVGETQYFGPGTRLLVL.

The chain has TRBV6-6 and TRBJ1-4; 9 bases are a match to TRBD1. Germline loops: CDR1 MNHNY, CDR2 SVGAGI (reference sequence). V lost 6 bases and J lost 5; bases outside the gene matches: 4. This CDR3 spans 14 amino acids. The CDR3 loop is CASRTGQGNEKLFF. The CDR3, as DNA: TGTGCCAGCAGAACCGGACAGGGGAATGAAAAACTGTTTTTT.

The chain is built from TRBV13 and TRBJ1-2, with 8 bases fitting TRBD1. The CDR3 covers 16 residues. The germline V gene has CDR1 PRHDT and CDR2 FYEKMQ (reference sequence). After removal of 5 bases from V and 0 bases from J, the junction contained 8 bases not matched to a gene. CDR3 nucleotide sequence: TGTGCCAGCAGCGCACGGGCGGGACAGGCTAACTATGGCTACACCTTC. It is translated as CASSARAGQANYGYTF.

The chain joins TRBV12-3 or TRBV12-4 to TRBJ2-1; D unclear. Trimming stripped 3 bases from V and 10 bases from J, with 10 bases between. CDR3 length equals 12 residues. The DNA for the CDR3 is TGTGCCAGCAGTTTGTTGGCTGAAGAGCAGTTCTTC. Translation: CASSLLAEEQFF.

The J gene is TRBJ1-1, the V gene TRBV27; maybe TRBD1 (5 bases). The length of the CDR3 is 13 residues. V lost 4 bases to trimming and J lost 0 bases, with 6 bases between them. CDR1 MNHEY and CDR2 SMNVEV come from the germline V gene (reference sequence). The CDR3 loop is CASSSGLNTEAFF. The CDR3, as DNA: TGTGCCAGCAGTTCAGGGTTGAACACTGAAGCTTTCTTT.

This clone has only a few counts. V is TRBV19 and J is TRBJ2-2, with 7 bases identical to TRBD1. The V gene's germline CDR1 is LNHDA and CDR2 SQIVND (reference sequence). The ends lost 4 bases at V and 7 bases at J; junction bases unmatched: 3. The CDR3 runs to 13 residues. The CDR3 nucleotides read TGTGCCAGTAGTACCGACAGGGTCGGGGAGCTGTTTTTT. Its protein is CASSTDRVGELFF.

Worth noting for this clone: One end of the junction does not line up with germline, which may come from a read error. The gene calls are TRBV29-1 and TRBJ1-3; D unclear. The CDR3 runs 11 residues. The germline V gene encodes CDR1 SQVTM and CDR2 ANQGSEA. CDR3: CLVLSGNTIYF. CDR3 bases: TGTCTCGTCCTCTCTGGAAACACCATATATTTT.

The V gene is TRBV3-1 (or the pseudogene TRBV3-2), the J gene TRBJ2-2; 7 bases agree with TRBD1. The CDR3 sequence is 17 residues long. CDR1 LGHDT and CDR2 YNNKEL come from the germline V gene (reference sequence). J was trimmed by 1 base and V by 0 bases; bases with no gene match: 5. The CDR3 loop is CASSQEKYRGNTGELFF. For the CDR3, the DNA is TGTGCCAGCAGCCAAGAAAAGTACAGGGGGAACACCGGGGAGCTGTTTTTT.

The chain is built from TRBV30 and TRBJ2-7, with no clear D. The germline V and J ends were trimmed by 1 base and 2 bases, with 21 bases remaining between them. This CDR3 has 17 residues. Looked up from germline, CDR1 is GTSNPN and CDR2 is SVGIG (reference sequence). The CDR3 region has the DNA TGTGCCTGGAGTGGCGCCACGAGAGGCAGTAAACCCTACGAGCAGTACGTC. It specifies CAWSGATRGSKPYEQYV.

The chain employs TRBV5-1 and TRBJ2-7; TRBD2 might be the D (5 bases). Per germline, CDR1 SGHRS and CDR2 YFSETQ. Trimming removed 0 bases from V and 11 bases from J, with 15 bases in between. This CDR3 is built from 13 residues. CDR3 in DNA: TGCGCCAGCAGCTTGGCCGGGTATGAGGAGGAGTACTTC. Translated, it gives CASSLAGYEEEYF.

This clone was picked up a small number of times. This chain uses TRBV7-8 with TRBJ2-7, with TRBD1 as a possible D gene (6 bases). V was clipped by 3 bases and J by 5 bases, with 11 bases between them. This CDR3 comprises 13 residues. Germline V gives CDR1 SGHVS, CDR2 FQNEAQ. The CDR3 DNA sequence: TGTGCCAGCAGCTTGCAACAGGGCCACGAGCAGTACGTC. It encodes CASSLQQGHEQYV.

Many counts were recorded for this clone. The chain carries TRBV6-5 and TRBJ1-6; D gene ambiguous. This CDR3 region has 15 residues. The germline V gene encodes CDR1 MNHEY and CDR2 SVGAGI. Trimming pared 4 bases from V and 5 bases from J, leaving 12 bases between. In DNA, the CDR3 is TGTGCCAGCAGTTCGGGATTCTTTAATAATTCACCCCTCCACTTT. Its protein product is CASSSGFFNNSPLHF.

This CDR3 is CASSLEEVTIGTPLHF. CDR3 bases: TGCGCCAGCAGCTTGGAGGAGGTGACAATTGGAACACCCCTCCACTTT. This sequence joins TRBV5-1 and TRBJ1-6; no clear D gene. Germline V lookup: CDR1 SGHRS, CDR2 YFSETQ. V lost 0 bases to trimming and J lost 11 bases, with 18 bases between them. The CDR3 extends over 16 amino acids.

V gene TRBV12-5 combines with J gene TRBJ2-1, with TRBD2 identical over 7 bases. The germline V gene encodes CDR1 LGHNT and CDR2 FRNRAP. This CDR3 is built from 16 residues. With 8 bases clipped from V and 1 base from J, the junction kept 11 bases outside the gene matches. CDR3 DNA: TGTGCTAGTCTTTGGGTCGGCGGGGGATCCTACAATGAGCAGTTCTTC. It is translated as CASLWVGGGSYNEQFF. The whole variable domain, remainder taken from reference TRBV12-5 and TRBJ2-1, is DARVTQTPRHKVTEMGQEVTMRCQPILGHNTVFWYRQTMMQGLELLAYFRNRAPLDDSGMPKDRFSAEMPDATLATLKIQPSEPRDSAVYFCASLWVGGGSYNEQFFGPGTRLTVL.

This clone has only one observation. This chain connects TRBV7-9 to TRBJ2-3; 8 positions agree with TRBD2. The length of the CDR3 is 14 residues. Germline CDR1 is SEHNR and CDR2 is FQNEAQ (reference sequence). The trim removed 7 bases at V and 4 bases at J, leaving 7 bases unmatched. For the CDR3, the DNA is TGTGCCAGCAACCCCGGGGGGGACGCAGATACGCAGTATTTT. Translated, it gives CASNPGGDADTQYF.

The sample holds a few counts of this clone. The rearrangement uses TRBV4-1 and TRBJ2-1, with a possible D match to TRBD1 (8 bases). The CDR3 is made up of 16 amino acids. Deletions cut 1 base from V and 5 bases from J, with 15 bases between. The V gene's germline CDR1 is MGHRA and CDR2 YSYEKL. The CDR3 is CASSQAQGGVNNEQFF. CDR3 nucleotides: TGCGCCAGCAGCCAAGCACAGGGGGGGGTTAACAATGAGCAGTTCTTC.

This rearrangement joins TRBV2 to TRBJ2-2; 13 bases are a match to TRBD2. V dropped 8 bases and J dropped 5; count of bases not matched to a gene: 5. The germline gives CDR1 SNHLY, CDR2 FYNNEI. This CDR3 region has 15 residues. The DNA of the CDR3 is TGTGCCAGCGGCTGGACTAGCGGGGGTACCGGGGAGCTGTTTTTT. Amino acid sequence: CASGWTSGGTGELFF.

The J gene is TRBJ2-3, the V gene TRBV19; 7 bases are shared with TRBD1. Germline CDR1 is LNHDA and CDR2 is SQIVND (reference sequence). CDR3 length: 16 residues. V dropped 6 bases and J dropped 1; count of bases not matched to a gene: 10. The DNA of the CDR3 is TGTGCCAGTAGCAGAGCAGGGGGTTTCGGCACAGATACGCAGTATTTT. As protein: CASSRAGGFGTDTQYF. Variable domain in full (rest from reference TRBV19 and TRBJ2-3): DGGITQSPKYLFRKEGQNVTLSCEQNLNHDAMYWYRQDPGQGLRLIYYSQIVNDFQKGDIAEGYSVSREKKESFPLTVTSAQKNPTAFYLCASSRAGGFGTDTQYFGPGTRLTVL.

V usage is TRBV5-4 and J usage is TRBJ2-3, with a possible D match to TRBD2 (5 bases). Germline V gene lookup returns CDR1 SGHNT and CDR2 YYREEE (reference sequence). This CDR3 spans 15 amino acids. Trimming pared 4 bases from V and 5 bases from J, leaving 17 bases between. The CDR3 reads CASSRAEAGGDTQYF. CDR3 nucleotides: TGTGCCAGCAGCCGAGCGGAGGCTGGTGGAGATACGCAGTATTTT.

The chain links TRBV2 to TRBJ2-2; TRBD1 matches at 9 bases. Trimming took 4 bases from V and 0 from J; bases not matched to a gene: 24. The CDR3 is 23 amino acids. Looked up from germline, CDR1 is SNHLY and CDR2 is FYNNEI. This CDR3 reads CASSVWIRSGGQGTYANTGELFF. CDR3 coding DNA: TGTGCCAGCAGTGTTTGGATTCGGAGTGGAGGACAGGGGACATACGCGAACACCGGGGAGCTGTTTTTT.

This chain connects TRBV18 to TRBJ1-5, with 9 bases fitting TRBD1. CDR1 and CDR2 from the germline V gene are KGHSH and LQKENI. V shed 5 bases, J shed 6 bases, and the junction held 8 bases outside the gene matches. CDR3 length: 15 residues. The CDR3 DNA sequence: TGTGCCAGCTCAGAAAATACAGGGGGCAGTCAGCCCCAGCATTTT. Protein: CASSENTGGSQPQHF. Full variable domain (missing parts from reference TRBV18 and TRBJ1-5): NAGVMQNPRHLVRRRGQEARLRCSPMKGHSHVYWYRQLPEEGLKFMVYLQKENIIDESGMPKERFSAEFPKEGPSILRIQQVVRGDSAAYFCASSENTGGSQPQHFGDGTRLSIL.

V is TRBV10-3 and J is TRBJ2-2; 7 nucleotides align to TRBD1. Germline values: CDR1 ENHRY, CDR2 SYGVKD. CDR3 size: 14 residues. With 7 bases clipped from V and 2 bases from J, the junction kept 4 bases outside the gene matches. CDR3 loop: CAITRDSNTGELFF. DNA of the CDR3: TGTGCCATCACTCGGGACAGTAACACCGGGGAGCTGTTTTTT.

The chain has TRBV6-4 and TRBJ2-3; TRBD1 might be the D (6 bases). Trimming took 7 bases from V and 1 from J, leaving 18 bases between them. This CDR3 spans 16 amino acids. In germline, CDR1 is MRHNA, CDR2 SNTAGT. The CDR3 loop reads CASISRGKGGTDTQYF. The CDR3 DNA reads as TGTGCCAGCATCAGTAGGGGTAAGGGGGGCACAGATACGCAGTATTTT.

This clone has only a few counts. V and J are TRBV6-6 and TRBJ1-2; TRBD1 matches 8 bases. The V segment lost 8 bases and the J segment 0 bases; nucleotides outside the gene matches: 5. The CDR3 is 14 amino acids. Germline V gene lookup returns CDR1 MNHNY and CDR2 SVGAGI (reference sequence). CDR3 residues: CASYRQGTNYGYTF. The DNA for the CDR3 is TGTGCCAGCTACCGACAGGGGACTAACTATGGCTACACCTTC.

This chain uses TRBV28 with TRBJ1-2, with a tentative D call TRBD1 (5 bases). Germline loops: CDR1 MDHEN, CDR2 SYDVKM. Trimming took off 5 bases at V and 3 bases at J, with 16 bases between the two ends. The CDR3 contains 15 residues. The CDR3 DNA reads as TGTGCCAGCAGTGCCCCCGGAGGGACTGACTATGGCTACACCTTC. It is translated as CASSAPGGTDYGYTF.

This clone is a singleton in its sample. The chain couples TRBV6-1 to TRBJ2-2; a possible D gene is TRBD1 (5 bases). The ends were cut back, 5 bases at V and 6 bases at J, with 10 bases in the middle. Germline V gene data show CDR1 as MNHNS and CDR2 as SASEGT. This CDR3 spans 13 amino acids. CDR3 residues: CASSSGSPGELFF. The CDR3 DNA sequence: TGTGCCAGCAGTTCAGGGTCACCCGGGGAGCTGTTTTTT.

This clone was picked up one time. This chain connects TRBV20-1 to TRBJ1-6; no clear D gene. The CDR3 is 11 residues long. V lost 2 bases and J 8 bases, leaving 4 bases between the germline ends. Germline V gene lookup returns CDR1 DFQATT and CDR2 SNEGSKA (reference sequence). This CDR3 is CSARLDSPLHF. CDR3 coding DNA: TGCAGTGCTAGACTTGATTCACCCCTCCACTTT.

J is TRBJ1-2 and V is TRBV6-5, with D tentatively TRBD1 (5 bases). CDR1 is MNHEY and CDR2 is SVGAGI in the germline V gene. V gave up 10 bases and J gave up 7 bases, with 19 bases separating them. The CDR3 has 13 residues. The CDR3 DNA follows: TGTGCCACCAAAAGGGGCGTTGATGGTGGCTACACCTTC. Its protein is CATKRGVDGGYTF.

The chain uses TRBV9 and TRBJ2-5; a possible D gene is TRBD1 (6 bases). Germline loops: CDR1 SGDLS, CDR2 YYNGEE. There are 17 residues in the CDR3. V lost 7 bases to trimming and J lost 4 bases, with 26 bases between them. CDR3 residues: CASGDPEAAVQGETQYF. CDR3 sequence (DNA): TGTGCCAGCGGTGACCCAGAGGCAGCCGTACAGGGAGAGACCCAGTACTTC.

The CDR3 spells CASSLAGLAGAPPPYNEQFF. DNA of the CDR3: TGCGCCAGCAGCTTGGCCGGACTAGCGGGGGCACCCCCTCCATACAATGAGCAGTTCTTC. The J gene is TRBJ2-1, the V gene TRBV5-1; 13 bases map to TRBD2. This CDR3 spans 20 amino acids. V was clipped by 0 bases and J by 4 bases; unmatched bases: 13. CDR1 and CDR2 from the germline V gene are SGHRS and YFSETQ. Based on the CDR3 plus reference TRBV5-1 and TRBJ2-1, the full variable domain is KAGVTQTPRYLIKTRGQQVTLSCSPISGHRSVSWYQQTPGQGLQFLFEYFSETQRNKGNFPGRFSGRQFSNSRSEMNVSTLELGDSALYLCASSLAGLAGAPPPYNEQFFGPGTRLTVL.